This T cell receptor beta chain emerged from a study of blood T cell repertoires in COVID-19. On the study more broadly: The United States, Italy and Spain supplied acute and convalescent COVID-19 samples.

The ends were cut back, 3 bases at V and 7 bases at J, with 4 bases in the middle. The CDR3 has 11 amino acids. Germline values: CDR1 MNHEY, CDR2 SMNVEV (reference sequence). TCRdb's table, derived via immunoSEQ multiplex PCR, lists solely in-frame clones and lacks some. The table shows approximately 350,000 clones, with under 85% occurring only once. V is TRBV27 and J is TRBJ2-4; no clear D. The specimen was PBMCs or T cells enriched from blood (not recorded which). The TCR originated in a woman aged 50 to 65 who had recovered from COVID-19. DNA for the CDR3: TGTGCCAGCAGTTTCAATAACATTCAGTACTTC. Translated, it gives CASSFNNIQYF.